The 28 T cell receptor beta chains below come from one sample, sequenced in a study of cytomegalovirus exposure and HLA in healthy donors. Repertoires were generated with immunoSEQ multiplex PCR, while TCRdb's copy carries only in-frame clones and drops some. The sample lists 55,000 to 75,000 clones, around 90% seen once, with just over 3% in the top ten. The sample consisted of PBMCs. All receptors come from a man aged 18 to 29 in good health and CMV-seronegative.

The V gene is TRBV28, the J gene TRBJ1-2; 7 nucleotides match TRBD1. Germline V gene lookup returns CDR1 MDHEN and CDR2 SYDVKM. V was pared by 4 bases and J by 6 bases, with 8 bases of the junction left unmatched. The CDR3 spans 14 residues. The CDR3, as DNA: TGTGCCAGCAGTTCGGTAGACAGGGTGGATGGCTACACCTTC. This gives the protein CASSSVDRVDGYTF.

The count of this clone is one. This CDR3 reads CATVQPQHF. CDR3 nucleotide sequence: TGTGCCACTGTCCAGCCCCAGCATTTT. The chain combines TRBV6-5 with TRBJ1-5; D is ambiguous. Germline V gene data show CDR1 as MNHEY and CDR2 as SVGAGI. The CDR3 spans 9 residues. V was clipped by 10 bases and J by 7 bases, with 5 bases between them.

This clone was counted once. This chain connects TRBV4-1 to TRBJ2-1, with a weak D call TRBD2 (5 bases). CDR3 length: 15 residues. The V gene's germline CDR1 is MGHRA and CDR2 YSYEKL. The V end lost 0 bases, the J end lost 4 bases, and 10 bases lay between the germline ends. CDR3 bases: TGCGCCAGCAGCCAAGATGGGGAGACGTACAATGAGCAGTTCTTC. Its translation is CASSQDGETYNEQFF.

The chain combines TRBV9 with TRBJ2-2; the D gene is possibly TRBD2 (6 bases). The V end was cut by 4 bases, the J end by 4 bases, with 14 bases between. CDR1 is SGDLS, CDR2 YYNGEE, per germline. The CDR3 consists of 15 residues. The CDR3 region has the DNA TGTGCCAGCAGCCCGCGGGACCGCTTCACCGGGGAGCTGTTTTTT. Its translation: CASSPRDRFTGELFF.

The rearrangement links TRBV19 to TRBJ2-1; 12 nucleotides agree with TRBD2. With 5 bases clipped from V and 5 bases from J, the junction kept 7 bases outside the gene matches. CDR1 LNHDA and CDR2 SQIVND come from the germline V gene (reference sequence). The CDR3 is 16 amino acids. This CDR3 reads CASSFLAGGPHNEQFF. DNA for the CDR3: TGTGCCAGTAGTTTCCTAGCGGGAGGGCCTCACAATGAGCAGTTCTTC.

The chain joins TRBV27 to TRBJ2-1; 10 nucleotides agree with TRBD2. Germline V gene lookup returns CDR1 MNHEY and CDR2 SMNVEV (reference sequence). The V and J ends lost 4 bases and 4 bases, in that order; junction bases with no gene match: 7. The CDR3 loop spans 16 amino acids. The CDR3 loop reads CASSSTRTSGYNEQFF. Here the CDR3 DNA reads TGTGCCAGCAGTTCTACCCGGACTAGCGGTTACAATGAGCAGTTCTTC.

This clone came up once. The chain has TRBV7-9 and TRBJ2-1; 11 bases align to TRBD1. Germline V gene lookup returns CDR1 SEHNR and CDR2 FQNEAQ (reference sequence). The junction had 10 bases not matched to a gene; V was cut back by 0 bases and J by 9 bases. The CDR3 covers 17 residues. The CDR3 here is CASSLAGTDRGQGEQFF. The CDR3 coding sequence is TGTGCCAGCAGCTTAGCGGGAACGGACAGGGGGCAAGGTGAGCAGTTCTTC.

CDR3 region: CSGSEGSVQFF. CDR3 in DNA: TGCAGCGGATCGGAGGGGTCGGTTCAGTTCTTC. This sequence joins TRBV29-1 and TRBJ2-1; a possible D gene is TRBD2 (6 bases). Trimming removed 7 bases at V and 13 bases at J, with 17 bases between. This CDR3 region has 11 residues. Germline-derived CDR1 and CDR2 are SQVTM and ANQGSEA.

DNA for the CDR3: TGTGCCAGCAGCCCGAGGGTGCTCCGAGAAAACTATGGCTACACCTTC. Its translation is CASSPRVLRENYGYTF. The chain employs TRBV7-2 and TRBJ1-2; no clear D. The CDR3 totals 16 residues. The V gene's germline CDR1 is SGHTA and CDR2 FQGNSA. The V and J ends lost 5 bases and 2 bases respectively, with 18 bases between them.

The chain links TRBV28 to TRBJ1-4; the match to TRBD1 covers 8 bases. V lost 5 bases, J lost 6 bases, and 8 bases stayed unmatched. The CDR3 totals 15 residues. Per germline, CDR1 MDHEN and CDR2 SYDVKM. The CDR3 DNA reads TGTGCCAGCAGTACCCACAGGGGGAGTCATGAAAAACTGTTTTTT. It codes for CASSTHRGSHEKLFF.

The chain is built from TRBV27 and TRBJ1-2, with D possibly matching TRBD1 (5 bases). The CDR3 runs 14 residues. The V end was cut by 5 bases, the J end by 7 bases, with 17 bases between. The germline V gene encodes CDR1 MNHEY and CDR2 SMNVEV (reference sequence). This CDR3 is CASSPGTGGGGYTF. CDR3 sequence (DNA): TGTGCCAGCAGTCCCGGGACGGGAGGAGGTGGCTACACCTTC.

The chain uses TRBV4-3 and TRBJ2-7; 7 nucleotides align to TRBD1. The trim removed 2 bases at V and 5 bases at J, leaving 6 bases unmatched. The CDR3 totals 14 residues. The V gene's germline CDR1 is LGHNA and CDR2 YSLEER. CDR3 DNA sequence: TGCGCCAGCAGCCAACAGACAGGGCCCCACGAGCAGTACTTC. Amino acids: CASSQQTGPHEQYF.

This sequence joins TRBV7-3 and TRBJ1-2, with TRBD1 matching over 7 bases. Trimming took 8 bases from V and 8 from J; bases not matched to a gene: 11. Germline V CDR1 and CDR2: SGHTA, FQGTGA. CDR3 length: 13 residues. CDR3 in amino acids: CASRYDHRGGYTF. The CDR3 bases are TGTGCCAGCCGCTATGATCACAGGGGCGGCTACACCTTC.

The V and J genes are TRBV18 and TRBJ2-7, with 7 positions matching TRBD2. CDR3 length: 14 residues. Germline V gives CDR1 KGHSH, CDR2 LQKENI. V lost 5 bases to trimming and J lost 0 bases; unmatched junction nucleotides: 4. The DNA of the CDR3 is TGTGCCAGCTCAACCGGGGGGAGCTCCTACGAGCAGTACTTC. This encodes CASSTGGSSYEQYF. Supplemented by reference TRBV18 and TRBJ2-7, the full variable domain reads NAGVMQNPRHLVRRRGQEARLRCSPMKGHSHVYWYRQLPEEGLKFMVYLQKENIIDESGMPKERFSAEFPKEGPSILRIQQVVRGDSAAYFCASSTGGSSYEQYFGPGTRLTVT.

The chain joins TRBV28 to TRBJ2-1; 9 positions agree with TRBD2. The CDR3 has 15 amino acids. The germline CDR1 and CDR2 sequences are MDHEN and SYDVKM. After removal of 3 bases from V and 6 bases from J, the junction contained 6 bases not matched to a gene. The CDR3 sequence: CASSFWGLAVNEQFF. Here the CDR3 DNA reads TGTGCCAGCAGTTTCTGGGGACTAGCCGTCAATGAGCAGTTCTTC.

The chain joins TRBV2 to TRBJ2-5; 9 positions agree with TRBD1. Looked up from germline, CDR1 is SNHLY and CDR2 is FYNNEI. After removal of 7 bases from V and 4 bases from J, the junction contained 7 bases not matched to a gene. The CDR3 extends over 14 amino acids. CDR3 amino acids: CASTRDRVGETQYF. DNA of the CDR3: TGTGCCAGCACGCGGGACAGGGTAGGAGAGACCCAGTACTTC.

Only one count was recorded for this clone. The rearrangement joins TRBV10-3 to TRBJ2-1, with TRBD1 identical over 9 bases. V was clipped by 10 bases and J by 5 bases; unmatched bases: 6. The CDR3 loop spans 13 amino acids. Germline CDR1 and CDR2: ENHRY and SYGVKD. The CDR3 sequence: CATIRTGDNEQFF. The CDR3 nucleotides read TGTGCCACCATCCGGACAGGGGACAATGAGCAGTTCTTC.

This clone occurred once. CDR3 coding DNA: TGCGCCAGCAGCCAGGGACAGAACAATCAGCCCCAGCATTTT. It yields the protein CASSQGQNNQPQHF. The V gene is TRBV4-3, the J gene TRBJ1-5, with 7 bases that match TRBD1. V lost 3 bases and J lost 3; bases outside the gene matches: 2. The CDR3 is 14 amino acids. The germline V gene has CDR1 LGHNA and CDR2 YSLEER.

V gene TRBV7-3 combines with J gene TRBJ2-3; no definite D call. CDR1 is SGHTA, CDR2 FQGTGA, per germline. V gave up 2 bases and J gave up 4 bases, with 13 bases separating them. The CDR3 runs 15 residues. The CDR3 bases are TGTGCCAGCAGCTTATACCCAGGAAAGTCAGATACGCAGTATTTT. Amino acid sequence: CASSLYPGKSDTQYF.

V gene TRBV9 combines with J gene TRBJ1-3; D unclear. The germline gives CDR1 SGDLS, CDR2 YYNGEE. The CDR3 extends over 13 amino acids. V was pared by 0 bases and J by 7 bases, with 8 bases between. Here the CDR3 reads CASSVALGNTIYF. The CDR3 DNA reads as TGTGCCAGCAGCGTAGCGCTAGGCAACACCATATATTTT.

The genes are TRBV9 and TRBJ2-1; the match to TRBD2 covers 8 bases. CDR1 is SGDLS, CDR2 YYNGEE, per germline. Trimming at V came to 4 bases and at J to 15 bases, leaving 9 bases not matched to a gene. The CDR3 consists of 12 residues. The CDR3, as DNA: TGTGCCAGCAGCACGGTCCGGGAGGGGTTGTTCTTC. Its translation: CASSTVREGLFF. Supplemented by reference TRBV9 and TRBJ2-1, the full variable domain reads DSGVTQTPKHLITATGQRVTLRCSPRSGDLSVYWYQQSLDQGLQFLIQYYNGEERAKGNILERFSAQQFPDLHSELNLSSLELGDSALYFCASSTVREGLFFGPGTRLTVL.

The chain is built from TRBV7-2 and TRBJ1-1, with D possibly being TRBD1 (5 bases). V shed 2 bases and J shed 7 bases, with 11 bases lying between them. Per germline, CDR1 SGHTA and CDR2 FQGNSA. The CDR3 is 13 residues long. The chain's CDR3 is CASSLSRGGEAFF. CDR3 sequence (DNA): TGTGCCAGCAGCTTATCCCGGGGGGGTGAAGCTTTCTTT.

The rearrangement joins TRBV6-5 to TRBJ1-2; 12 bases match TRBD1. Germline CDR1 and CDR2: MNHEY and SVGAGI. This CDR3 spans 14 amino acids. V was pared by 5 bases and J by 5 bases, with 3 bases of the junction left unmatched. The DNA of the CDR3 is TGTGCCAGCAGTCGGGACAGGGGGCAGTATGGCTACACCTTC. Amino acids: CASSRDRGQYGYTF.

The chain combines TRBV21-1 with TRBJ2-5; the table's D call, TRBD1, was not checked against the DNA. TRBV21-1 counts as a pseudogene. This CDR3 region has 12 residues. The CDR3 nucleotides read TGTGCCAGCAGTTTCCCCCATTCGACCCAGTACTTC. Translating it yields CASSFPHSTQYF.

The V call is TRBV6-1, the J call TRBJ2-7; D ambiguous. With 7 bases removed from V and 4 bases from J, the gap between germline ends came to 11 bases. The CDR3 is 12 residues long. Germline values: CDR1 MNHNS, CDR2 SASEGT. The CDR3 DNA is TGTGCCAGCACCCCGACTGATTACGAGCAGTACTTC. Translated, it gives CASTPTDYEQYF.

This clone was recorded once. The V gene is TRBV28, the J gene TRBJ1-5; TRBD1 matches at 7 bases. V gave up 5 bases and J gave up 2 bases; unmatched junction bases: 9. CDR3 length: 16 residues. CDR1 and CDR2 (germline): MDHEN, SYDVKM. CDR3 nucleotides: TGTGCCAGCAGTCCTGGAGGGGGCTTGGGCAATCAGCCCCAGCATTTT. Its translation is CASSPGGGLGNQPQHF.

The J gene is TRBJ2-5, the V gene TRBV21-1; the table's TRBD1 call for D was not verified on the DNA. TRBV21-1 is described as a pseudogene. The CDR3 is 13 residues long. This CDR3 reads CASTPGQQETQYF. Here the CDR3 DNA reads TGTGCCAGCACCCCAGGACAGCAAGAGACCCAGTACTTC.

The chain joins TRBV4-2 to TRBJ2-7; 11 bases match TRBD2. V was clipped by 3 bases and J by 4 bases; unmatched bases: 5. The CDR3 spans 15 residues. CDR1 and CDR2 (germline): LGHNA, YNFKEQ. The CDR3 sequence: CASSQALAGGYEQYF. Written as DNA, the CDR3 is TGTGCCAGCAGCCAGGCCCTAGCGGGAGGATACGAGCAGTACTTC.